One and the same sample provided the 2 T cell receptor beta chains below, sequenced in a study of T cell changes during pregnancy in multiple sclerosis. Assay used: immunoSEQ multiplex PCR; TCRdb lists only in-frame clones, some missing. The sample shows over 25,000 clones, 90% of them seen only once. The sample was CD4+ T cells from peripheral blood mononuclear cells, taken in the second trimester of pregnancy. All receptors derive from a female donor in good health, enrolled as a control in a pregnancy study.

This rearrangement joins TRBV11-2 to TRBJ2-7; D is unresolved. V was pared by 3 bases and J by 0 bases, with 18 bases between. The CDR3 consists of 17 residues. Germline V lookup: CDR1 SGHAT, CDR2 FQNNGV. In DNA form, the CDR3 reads TGTGCCAGCAGCTTCTCGGTAGGCGGCTTAAGCTCCTACGAGCAGTACTTC. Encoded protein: CASSFSVGGLSSYEQYF.

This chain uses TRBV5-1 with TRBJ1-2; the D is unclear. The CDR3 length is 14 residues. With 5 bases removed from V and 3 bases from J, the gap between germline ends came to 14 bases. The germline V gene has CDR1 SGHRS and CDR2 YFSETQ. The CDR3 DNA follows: TGCGCCAGCAGGAAAGATCCGGGAGACTATGGCTACACCTTC. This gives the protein CASRKDPGDYGYTF. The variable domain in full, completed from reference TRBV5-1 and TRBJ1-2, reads KAGVTQTPRYLIKTRGQQVTLSCSPISGHRSVSWYQQTPGQGLQFLFEYFSETQRNKGNFPGRFSGRQFSNSRSEMNVSTLELGDSALYLCASRKDPGDYGYTFGSGTRLTVV.